This T cell receptor (beta chain) is from a study of blood T cell repertoires in COVID-19. Generated by immunoSEQ multiplex PCR, the TCRdb table keeps only in-frame clones and is missing some. Of around 170,000 clones listed, over 75% are singletons. The CDR3 spans 15 residues. Germline assignment: CDR1 SEHNR and CDR2 FQNEAQ (reference sequence). V was pared by 2 bases and J by 12 bases, with 19 bases between. Sequencing used peripheral blood. The TCR sequence derives from a man between 70 and 80 years old who had recovered from COVID-19. The rearrangement joins TRBV7-9 to TRBJ1-4; tentatively, D is TRBD1 (5 bases). The CDR3 spells CASSLYGGDLGELFF. CDR3 in DNA: TGTGCCAGCAGCTTATACGGCGGCGACTTAGGGGAACTGTTTTTT.